One sample yielded the 16 T cell receptor beta chains listed below, sequenced in a study of blood T cell repertoires in COVID-19. Profiling relied on immunoSEQ multiplex PCR, and the TCRdb table lists in-frame clones only, not all of them. Of 200,000 to 300,000 clones listed, about four fifths are singletons. Sequenced: peripheral blood. The receptors derive from a man aged 25 to 40 who had recovered from COVID-19.

This CDR3 is CASSEAPGGAGDTQYF. The CDR3 region has the DNA TGCGCCAGCAGCGAAGCCCCAGGGGGCGCGGGAGATACGCAGTATTTT. The genes are TRBV5-1 and TRBJ2-3, with 8 bases identical to TRBD1. V trimming: 4 bases; J trimming: 5 bases; junction bases outside the gene matches: 12. Germline CDR1 reads SGHRS; CDR2 reads YFSETQ. The CDR3 is 16 amino acids.

The rearrangement uses TRBV27 and TRBJ1-5, with D possibly matching TRBD1 (6 bases). CDR3 length equals 13 residues. In germline, CDR1 is MNHEY, CDR2 SMNVEV (reference sequence). Trimming pared 2 bases from V and 4 bases from J, leaving 6 bases between. The CDR3 here is CASSLRGNQPQHF. DNA for the CDR3: TGTGCCAGCAGTTTAAGGGGGAATCAGCCCCAGCATTTT.

In nucleotides, the CDR3 is TGTGCCACCAGCAGACCCCTAACGGATACGCAGTATTTT. It translates to CATSRPLTDTQYF. V and J are TRBV15 and TRBJ2-3, with no clear D. The CDR3 runs to 13 residues. Germline CDR1 LNHNV, CDR2 YYDKDF (reference sequence). The V end was cut by 2 bases, the J end by 6 bases, with 9 bases between.

The chain joins TRBV6-4 to TRBJ1-2, with a weak D call TRBD1 (5 bases). The CDR3 is 13 residues long. V lost 6 bases, J lost 1 base, and 9 bases lay in between. Germline loops: CDR1 MRHNA, CDR2 SNTAGT. CDR3 nucleotides: TGTGCCAGCAGAAGGGGATTTAACTATGGCTACACCTTC. The encoded protein is CASRRGFNYGYTF.

This chain connects TRBV4-2 to TRBJ2-7; a weak D match, TRBD2 (6 bases). Trimming stripped 1 base from V and 7 bases from J, with 20 bases between. This CDR3 has 16 amino acids. Germline CDR1 reads LGHNA; CDR2 reads YNFKEQ. The CDR3 coding sequence is TGTGCCAGCAGCCAAGTGTGTGGCGGGGCGACGGGGGAGCAGTACGTC. It is translated as CASSQVCGGATGEQYV.

The J gene is TRBJ2-1, the V gene TRBV7-9, with D perhaps TRBD2 (6 bases). The CDR3 sequence is 14 residues long. CDR1 SEHNR and CDR2 FQNEAQ come from the germline V gene (reference sequence). V lost 0 bases to trimming and J lost 3 bases, with 6 bases between them. The DNA of the CDR3 is TGTGCCAGCAGCTTAGCTAGCGGCTACAATGAGCAGTTCTTC. The encoded protein is CASSLASGYNEQFF. The whole variable domain, filled in from reference TRBV7-9 and TRBJ2-1, reads DTGVSQNPRHKITKRGQNVTFRCDPISEHNRLYWYRQTLGQGPEFLTYFQNEAQLEKSRLLSDRFSAERPKGSFSTLEIQRTEQGDSAMYLCASSLASGYNEQFFGPGTRLTVL.

This chain links TRBV4-1 with TRBJ1-4, with D possibly matching TRBD1 (6 bases). Germline V gene data show CDR1 as MGHRA and CDR2 as YSYEKL. The CDR3 spans 16 residues. Trimming left V 6 bases short and J 3 bases short, with 17 bases between. DNA for the CDR3: TGCGCCAGCAGACCCCTGGGGAGGGGGGCTAATGAAAAACTGTTTTTT. The encoded protein is CASRPLGRGANEKLFF.

The chain links TRBV12-3 or TRBV12-4 to TRBJ1-2; maybe TRBD1 (6 bases). The CDR3 covers 12 residues. The V and J ends lost 1 base and 6 bases respectively, with 6 bases between them. This chain's CDR3 is CASSLGQDGYTF. The DNA of the CDR3 is TGTGCCAGCAGTTTAGGACAGGATGGCTACACCTTC.

The J gene is TRBJ2-1, the V gene TRBV7-8, with D tentatively TRBD1 (6 bases). The CDR3 covers 15 residues. Germline assignment: CDR1 SGHVS and CDR2 FQNEAQ. The ends were cut back, 5 bases at V and 1 base at J, with 12 bases in the middle. Here the CDR3 reads CASSTGQPSYNEQFF. The CDR3 DNA follows: TGTGCCAGCAGCACCGGACAGCCTTCCTACAATGAGCAGTTCTTC.

This chain joins TRBV19 and TRBJ1-5; D is undetermined. Germline CDR1 reads LNHDA; CDR2 reads SQIVND (reference sequence). The V and J ends lost 3 bases and 5 bases respectively, with 17 bases between them. The CDR3 covers 16 residues. The DNA for the CDR3 is TGTGCCAGTAGTATGCCTTTCCGAGGATCGGATCAGCCCCAGCATTTT. This translates into CASSMPFRGSDQPQHF.

This chain connects TRBV7-9 to TRBJ2-1; 11 bases are a match to TRBD2. From germline, CDR1 is SEHNR and CDR2 FQNEAQ (reference sequence). The CDR3 totals 14 residues. Germline trimming cut 7 bases from V and 4 bases from J; bases unmatched to any gene: 3. This chain's CDR3 is CASTRTSGYNEQFF. The CDR3 DNA reads TGTGCCAGCACTCGGACTAGCGGGTACAATGAGCAGTTCTTC.

CDR3 loop: CASSLSPDSYQPQHF. CDR3 DNA: TGTGCCAGCAGCCTCTCACCCGACAGTTATCAGCCCCAGCATTTT. The rearrangement links TRBV7-6 to TRBJ1-5, with a tentative D call TRBD1 (5 bases). This CDR3 is built from 15 residues. Trimming took 5 bases from V and 5 from J, leaving 16 bases between them. The V gene's germline CDR1 is SGHVS and CDR2 FNYEAQ.

The chain recombines TRBV7-8 with TRBJ2-1, with 9 bases aligning to TRBD2. The junction had 12 bases not matched to a gene; V was cut back by 5 bases and J by 4 bases. Germline CDR1 reads SGHVS; CDR2 reads FQNEAQ. The CDR3 covers 17 residues. The CDR3 nucleotides read TGTGCCAGCAGCCGGTCCGTTAGCGGGGGACGTTACAATGAGCAGTTCTTC. It encodes CASSRSVSGGRYNEQFF.

The chain has TRBV24-1 and TRBJ2-1; 10 positions match TRBD2. This CDR3 is built from 15 residues. Germline V gene lookup returns CDR1 KGHDR and CDR2 SFDVKD. The ends lost 9 bases at V and 8 bases at J; junction bases unmatched: 12. The CDR3 spells CATQKASGGRDEQFF. The CDR3 DNA follows: TGTGCCACCCAAAAGGCTAGCGGGGGACGGGATGAGCAGTTCTTC.

The chain joins TRBV10-3 to TRBJ2-3; D may be TRBD2 (5 bases). The CDR3 sequence is 15 residues long. CDR1 and CDR2 (germline): ENHRY, SYGVKD. The germline V and J ends were trimmed by 0 bases and 4 bases, with 11 bases remaining between them. The DNA for the CDR3 is TGTGCCATCAGTGAGTCGTTAGAGGGCTCAGATACGCAGTATTTT. Translated, it gives CAISESLEGSDTQYF.

In the case of this clone: Other nucleotide sequences from this sample produce the same CDR3. V and J are TRBV20-1 and TRBJ2-5, with 9 nucleotides matching TRBD1. The CDR3 sequence is 11 residues long. The germline CDR1 and CDR2 sequences are DFQATT and SNEGSKA (reference sequence). J gave up 7 bases and V 6 bases, and 3 bases lay outside the gene matches. This chain's CDR3 is CSATGGGTQYF. Written as DNA, the CDR3 is TGCAGTGCAACAGGGGGCGGGACCCAGTACTTC.